The T cell receptor (beta chain) described here comes from a study of early T cells in non-severe SARS-CoV-2 infection. The CDR3 is 15 amino acids. Germline V gene data show CDR1 as SGHDT and CDR2 as YYEEEE. Germline trimming cut 4 bases from V and 6 bases from J; bases unmatched to any gene: 8. Individual cDNA molecules were tagged with unique molecular identifiers. MiXCR, applied by TCRdb to the 5' RACE reads, yields one record per CDR3 protein. Of around 50,000 distinct CDR3 sequences detected, around 7.7% appear once; the ten largest clones hold roughly 5.9%. Study outcomes and limitations: Database matching using VDJdb favored anti-spike CD8 responses, with private and CD4 specificities left missing.

This clonotype was detected ten times or more. The antigen remains unidentified. The TCR originated in an adult who was a healthcare worker with PCR-confirmed SARS-CoV-2 infection or an uninfected control (not recorded which). V gene TRBV5-6 combines with J gene TRBJ2-1, with 9 bases aligning to TRBD1. Sequencing input: whole blood. For the CDR3, the DNA is TGTGCCAGCAGCCTTCGGGGACAGGGTTTCAATGAGCAGTTCTTC. It encodes CASSLRGQGFNEQFF.